One and the same sample provided the 14 T cell receptor beta chains below, sequenced in a study of vaccination effects on CD4 cells after COVID-19. Produced via immunoSEQ multiplex PCR; TCRdb's table is partial and in-frame only. The sample consists of 65,000 to 90,000 clones, 78% of them appearing once. Their antigens are not known. Antigen-specific CD4+ T cells were expanded (with viral peptide pools) by the ViraFEST assay ahead of sequencing. An approximately nine-day culture period preceded the isolation of CD4+ T cells. The vaccine recipients had no prior SARS-CoV-2 infection, with negative nucleocapsid antibodies. This specimen was CD4+ T cells from PBMCs cultured with SARS-CoV-2 spike peptides, taken before COVID-19 vaccination. The receptors come from a human donor who received a COVID-19 vaccine.

This chain joins TRBV7-2 and TRBJ1-1, with D hard to call. Between the trimmed V and J ends, which lost 4 bases and 4 bases, there was a span of 10 bases. Looked up from germline, CDR1 is SGHTA and CDR2 is FQGNSA. This CDR3 is 13 amino acids long. The DNA for the CDR3 is TGTGCCAGCAGCTCCCACCCGACCACTGAAGCTTTCTTT. Translating it yields CASSSHPTTEAFF.

J is TRBJ2-2 and V is TRBV18, with 8 bases lining up with TRBD1. Trimming took 4 bases from V and 1 from J; bases not matched to a gene: 2. CDR1 KGHSH and CDR2 LQKENI come from the germline V gene. The CDR3 sequence is 15 residues long. CDR3: CASSQDRVNTGELFF. The CDR3 nucleotides are TGTGCCAGCTCACAGGACAGGGTGAACACCGGGGAGCTGTTTTTT. Variable domain in full (rest from reference TRBV18 and TRBJ2-2): NAGVMQNPRHLVRRRGQEARLRCSPMKGHSHVYWYRQLPEEGLKFMVYLQKENIIDESGMPKERFSAEFPKEGPSILRIQQVVRGDSAAYFCASSQDRVNTGELFFGEGSRLTVL.

The chain employs TRBV30 and TRBJ2-1, with D possibly matching TRBD2 (7 bases). The CDR3 runs to 13 residues. V dropped 7 bases and J dropped 8 bases, with 18 bases sitting between them. The germline V gene has CDR1 GTSNPN and CDR2 SVGIG (reference sequence). Written as DNA, the CDR3 is TGTGCCTACGTATGGGGGGGGGCGGATGAGCAGTTCTTC. Protein sequence: CAYVWGGADEQFF.

The chain carries TRBV12-3 or TRBV12-4 and TRBJ2-7; D ambiguous. This CDR3 has 13 amino acids. V was shortened by 4 bases and J by 3 bases, with 10 bases between the two germline ends. In DNA form, the CDR3 reads TGTGCCAGCAGTTGGGGTAGGGACTACGAGCAGTACGTC. Protein: CASSWGRDYEQYV.

This clone was detected once. The chain couples TRBV13 to TRBJ1-2, with 7 positions matching TRBD1. CDR1 PRHDT and CDR2 FYEKMQ come from the germline V gene (reference sequence). The CDR3 totals 14 residues. With 5 bases clipped from V and 8 bases from J, the junction kept 11 bases outside the gene matches. The CDR3 DNA reads as TGTGCCAGCAGCCCGACGGGACAGTTCCGCGGCTACACCTTC. Residues: CASSPTGQFRGYTF.

The genes are TRBV2 and TRBJ2-2; D remains unclear. Per germline, CDR1 SNHLY and CDR2 FYNNEI. The V end lost 5 bases, the J end lost 0 bases, and 10 bases lay between the germline ends. The CDR3 sequence is 15 residues long. The CDR3 nucleotides read TGTGCCAGCAGTTCTGGATCGGCGAACACCGGGGAGCTGTTTTTT. This sequence encodes CASSSGSANTGELFF.

This clone was seen only a few times. The chain uses TRBV4-1 and TRBJ2-5; D is tentatively TRBD1 or TRBD2 (5 bases each). Germline V gene sequence: CDR1 MGHRA, CDR2 YSYEKL. The CDR3 length is 16 residues. Trimming removed 2 bases at V and 5 bases at J, with 18 bases between. CDR3 region: CASSQMGRNRSETQYF. DNA for the CDR3: TGCGCCAGCAGCCAAATGGGACGGAATAGATCGGAGACCCAGTACTTC.

This chain links TRBV10-3 with TRBJ1-2; D is uncertain. This CDR3 is built from 12 residues. Trimming took off 7 bases at V and 3 bases at J, with 9 bases between the two ends. Per the germline V gene, CDR1 is ENHRY and CDR2 is SYGVKD. In DNA form, the CDR3 reads TGTGCCATCAATGCCGCTGACTATGGCTACACCTTC. As protein: CAINAADYGYTF.

This rearrangement joins TRBV25-1 to TRBJ1-6; D might be TRBD1 (5 bases). Per germline, CDR1 MGHDK and CDR2 SYGVNS. The CDR3 is 14 residues long. Trimming removed 4 bases from V and 7 bases from J, with 11 bases in between. CDR3 region: CASSVSGANSPLHF. Written as DNA, the CDR3 is TGTGCCAGCAGTGTATCTGGGGCGAATTCACCCCTCCACTTT. The variable domain in full, completed from reference TRBV25-1 and TRBJ1-6, reads EADIYQTPRYLVIGTGKKITLECSQTMGHDKMYWYQQDPGMELHLIHYSYGVNSTEKGDLSSESTVSRIRTEHFPLTLESARPSHTSQYLCASSVSGANSPLHFGNGTRLTVT.

The V call is TRBV6-1, the J call TRBJ1-1; D is unclear. The CDR3 is 14 residues long. V was clipped by 3 bases and J by 2 bases, with 10 bases between them. The germline CDR1 and CDR2 sequences are MNHNS and SASEGT. The CDR3 coding sequence is TGTGCCAGCAGTGAGAGTCCAAGCAACACTGAAGCTTTCTTT. Residues: CASSESPSNTEAFF.

This chain connects TRBV7-3 to TRBJ1-1; 8 bases map to TRBD1. Germline assignment: CDR1 SGHTA and CDR2 FQGTGA. The CDR3 spans 15 residues. Trimming took 5 bases from V and 4 from J; bases not matched to a gene: 9. CDR3 DNA: TGTGCCAGCAGCCTTCGGACAGGGATGGGCACTGAAGCTTTCTTT. Translated: CASSLRTGMGTEAFF. The variable domain in full, with the rest retrieved from reference TRBV7-3 and TRBJ1-1, is GAGVSQTPSNKVTEKGKYVELRCDPISGHTALYWYRQSLGQGPEFLIYFQGTGAADDSGLPNDRFFAVRPEGSVSTLKIQRTERGDSAVYLCASSLRTGMGTEAFFGQGTRLTVV.

The V and J genes are TRBV5-5 and TRBJ1-2, with 7 nucleotides matching TRBD1. The CDR3 length is 14 residues. V lost 0 bases, J lost 2 bases, and 1 base stayed unmatched. Germline-derived CDR1 and CDR2 are SGHKS and YYEKEE (reference sequence). CDR3 DNA: TGTGCCAGCAGCTTGGTGACAGGGAACTATGGCTACACCTTC. It encodes CASSLVTGNYGYTF.

This clone was picked up a small number of times. J is TRBJ2-3 and V is TRBV6-2 or TRBV6-3; D gene ambiguous. Germline V lookup: CDR1 MNHEY, CDR2 SVGEGT. Trimming removed 2 bases from V and 0 bases from J, with 9 bases in between. This CDR3 has 15 amino acids. CDR3 in amino acids: CASSYRWASTDTQYF. The CDR3 DNA is TGTGCCAGCAGTTACAGGTGGGCTAGCACAGATACGCAGTATTTT.

The chain recombines TRBV6-2 or TRBV6-3 with TRBJ1-5; D remains unclear. V shed 4 bases and J shed 6 bases, with 16 bases lying between them. The germline V gene has CDR1 MNHEY and CDR2 SVGEGT. The CDR3 has 15 amino acids. CDR3 sequence: CASSFRKVAGQPQHF. The CDR3 DNA sequence: TGTGCCAGCAGTTTTCGGAAGGTGGCCGGTCAGCCCCAGCATTTT.